The rows below give T cell receptor beta chains drawn from one sample of a study of CXCR3-negative and CXCR3-positive naive CD8 T cells. TCRdb re-called the 5' RACE reads and catalogs CDR3 proteins one per entry, DNA excluded. This sample contains 84,000 or so distinct CDR3 sequences. Sequenced sample: naive CXCR3+ CD8+ T cells from blood. The origin of the receptors is a human donor in good health. Some clones in this sample may be carry-over from other donors' samples. CDR3s include the opening cysteine and the closing phenylalanine or tryptophan. Each record gives: V gene, CDR3 length, J gene, CDR3 protein.

>TRBV21-1|13|TRBJ2-7
CAALGGIPYEQYF
>TRBV24-1|15|TRBJ2-1
CATSDLPFVPTGEDF
>TRBV7-8|12|TRBJ1-1
CASSLLDGEAFF
>TRBV12-3/TRBV12-4|15|TRBJ2-1
CATKSSGGLINEQFF
>TRBV12-3/TRBV12-4|13|TRBJ2-7
CASSFTNGVRQYF
>TRBV5-6|14|TRBJ1-2
CASGPRTGIYGYTF
>TRBV6-6|13|TRBJ1-5
CAIRDGSNQPQHF
>TRBV20-1|15|TRBJ1-2
CSARDGRDRNYGYTF
>TRBV27|12|TRBJ1-2
CASTTGFEGYTF
>TRBV27|14|TRBJ2-7
CASSTGHLTYEQYF